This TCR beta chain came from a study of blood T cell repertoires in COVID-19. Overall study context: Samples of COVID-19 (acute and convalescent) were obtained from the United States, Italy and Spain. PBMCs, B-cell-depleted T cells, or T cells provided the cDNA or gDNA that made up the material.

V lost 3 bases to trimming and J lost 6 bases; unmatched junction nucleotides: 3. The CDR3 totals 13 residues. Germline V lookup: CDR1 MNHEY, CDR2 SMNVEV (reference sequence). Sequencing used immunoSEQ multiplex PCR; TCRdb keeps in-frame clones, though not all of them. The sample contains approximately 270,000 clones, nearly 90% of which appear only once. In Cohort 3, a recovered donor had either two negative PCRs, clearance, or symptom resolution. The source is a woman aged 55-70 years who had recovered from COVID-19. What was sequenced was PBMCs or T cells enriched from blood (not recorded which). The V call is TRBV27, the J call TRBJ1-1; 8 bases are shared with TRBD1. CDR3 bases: TGTGCCAGCAGTTTGCACAGGGGGGCTGAAGCTTTCTTT. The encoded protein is CASSLHRGAEAFF.